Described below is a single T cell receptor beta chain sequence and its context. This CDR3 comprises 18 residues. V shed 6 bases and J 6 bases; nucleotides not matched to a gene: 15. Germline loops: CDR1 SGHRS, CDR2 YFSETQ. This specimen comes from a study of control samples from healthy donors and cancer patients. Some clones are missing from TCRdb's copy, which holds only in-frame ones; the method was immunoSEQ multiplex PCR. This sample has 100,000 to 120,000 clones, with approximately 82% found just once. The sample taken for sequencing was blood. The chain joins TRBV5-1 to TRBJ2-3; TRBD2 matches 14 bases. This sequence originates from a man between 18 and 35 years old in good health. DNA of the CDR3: TGCGCCAGCACGGGAGGACTAGCGGGGGGAACCCTTCCCGATACGCAGTATTTT. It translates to CASTGGLAGGTLPDTQYF.